Following are 17 T cell receptor beta chains from one sample sequenced in a study of cytomegalovirus exposure and HLA in healthy donors. Primers: 60 Vbeta forward and 13 Jbeta reverse. Clones were read by immunoSEQ multiplex PCR, and TCRdb kept only the in-frame ones, dropping some. The sample consists of 150,000 to 200,000 clones, about four fifths of them appearing once. The sample was PBMCs. These TCRs come from a woman between 18 and 29 years old in good health and CMV-seronegative.

Concerning this clone: The DNA is omitted, as the CDR3 cannot be located on it reliably, and the CDR3 follows TCRdb's listing. The rearrangement joins TRBV5-5 to TRBJ2-7; no check of the table's D call, TRBD1, against the DNA was made. CDR1 SGHKS and CDR2 YYEKEE come from the germline V gene (reference sequence). Ends included, the CDR3 has 13 residues. CDR3 sequence reads: CASSVGQGIREYF.

This chain uses TRBV4-3 with TRBJ1-2; 11 bases line up with TRBD1. Germline V lookup: CDR1 LGHNA, CDR2 YSLEER. Unmatched junction bases numbered 2, after V lost 4 bases and J lost 4 bases. This CDR3 has 14 amino acids. CDR3: CASSPGTGGYGYTF. In nucleotides, the CDR3 is TGCGCCAGCAGCCCGGGGACAGGGGGCTATGGCTACACCTTC.

This clone has a single count. The V and J genes are TRBV9 and TRBJ2-1; TRBD2 matches 9 bases. Germline V lookup: CDR1 SGDLS, CDR2 YYNGEE. The CDR3 contains 15 residues. V dropped 3 bases and J dropped 0; count of bases not matched to a gene: 1. The CDR3 DNA reads as TGTGCCAGCAGCGCTAGCGGGATCTCCTACAATGAGCAGTTCTTC. It encodes CASSASGISYNEQFF.

In DNA, the CDR3 is TGTGCCAGCAGCTTGGGTCCCCTAGAACTTCTATCCGGGGAGCTGTTTTTT. Its protein is CASSLGPLELLSGELFF. The chain is built from TRBV5-6 and TRBJ2-2; no firm D call. The CDR3 extends over 17 amino acids. V was pared by 0 bases and J by 6 bases, with 18 bases between. Germline CDR1 and CDR2: SGHDT and YYEEEE.

V gene TRBV19 combines with J gene TRBJ1-1; unclear D gene. The V gene lost 3 bases and the J gene lost 2 bases, with 7 bases spanning the gap. Germline assignment: CDR1 LNHDA and CDR2 SQIVND (reference sequence). The CDR3 runs to 13 residues. The CDR3: CASSINSNTEAFF. DNA of the CDR3: TGTGCCAGTAGTATTAACAGCAACACTGAAGCTTTCTTT.

The chain links TRBV19 to TRBJ2-1; TRBD2 matches 12 bases. The V gene's germline CDR1 is LNHDA and CDR2 SQIVND (reference sequence). The CDR3 sequence is 17 residues long. The V segment lost 5 bases and the J segment 2 bases; nucleotides outside the gene matches: 7. CDR3 nucleotide sequence: TGTGCCAGTAGTCCTAGCGGGGGGGCTATAGCCTACAATGAGCAGTTCTTC. This translates into CASSPSGGAIAYNEQFF.

CDR3 protein: CASTLSWAVAGELFF. Written as DNA, the CDR3 is TGTGCCAGCACCCTTTCGTGGGCTGTCGCCGGGGAGCTGTTTTTT. The J gene is TRBJ2-2, the V gene TRBV27, with unresolved D. The CDR3 has 15 amino acids. Germline assignment: CDR1 MNHEY and CDR2 SMNVEV (reference sequence). The V gene lost 7 bases and the J gene lost 6 bases, with 18 bases spanning the gap.

The chain uses TRBV11-2 and TRBJ2-6, with a weak D call TRBD1 (5 bases). Germline V lookup: CDR1 SGHAT, CDR2 FQNNGV. The CDR3 has 15 amino acids. Trimming left V 5 bases short and J 2 bases short, with 10 bases between. The CDR3 DNA sequence: TGTGCCAGCAGCCCCGACAGAGCTGGGGCCAACGTCCTGACTTTC. Amino acid sequence: CASSPDRAGANVLTF.

The chain employs TRBV11-3 and TRBJ2-1; TRBD2 matches at 13 bases. The germline gives CDR1 SGHNT, CDR2 YENEEA. V was pared by 4 bases and J by 4 bases, with 4 bases of the junction left unmatched. The CDR3 covers 16 residues. The CDR3 DNA sequence: TGTGCCAGCAGCTACTGGACTAGCGGGAGTTACAATGAGCAGTTCTTC. Amino acids: CASSYWTSGSYNEQFF.

The rearrangement uses TRBV7-9 and TRBJ2-1; D might be TRBD2 (5 bases). The V end lost 6 bases, the J end lost 4 bases, and 22 bases lay between the germline ends. The CDR3 totals 17 residues. Per the germline V gene, CDR1 is SEHNR and CDR2 is FQNEAQ (reference sequence). The CDR3 DNA reads TGTGCCAGCAGTCCTTCTACCCCGGGATCTACGTACAATGAGCAGTTCTTC. It translates to CASSPSTPGSTYNEQFF.

V gene TRBV28 combines with J gene TRBJ2-7; TRBD2 matches 9 bases. Trimming at V came to 4 bases and at J to 5 bases, leaving 9 bases not matched to a gene. CDR3 length equals 15 residues. Germline-derived CDR1 and CDR2 are MDHEN and SYDVKM. CDR3: CASSSGGRAVDEQYF. CDR3 in DNA: TGTGCCAGCAGTTCGGGCGGGAGGGCCGTTGACGAGCAGTACTTC.

As to this clone: The junction departs from the called germline gene at one end, perhaps through a read error. The chain carries TRBV7-9 and TRBJ1-4, with D tentatively TRBD1 (6 bases). The germline V gene has CDR1 SEHNR and CDR2 FQNEAQ (reference sequence). CDR3 length equals 15 residues. The DNA of the CDR3 is TGTTCCAGCAGCTGGACAGTTCCAACTAATGAAAAACTGTTTTTT. It encodes CSSSWTVPTNEKLFF.

The gene calls are TRBV29-1 and TRBJ1-1; possibly TRBD1 for D (6 bases). Trimming pared 4 bases from V and 7 bases from J, leaving 16 bases between. The CDR3 spans 13 residues. Germline loops: CDR1 SQVTM, CDR2 ANQGSEA. CDR3: CSVAGTLGVEAFF. DNA for the CDR3: TGCAGCGTTGCGGGGACACTGGGGGTTGAAGCTTTCTTT. The full variable domain, in which reference TRBV29-1 and TRBJ1-1 provide the parts outside the CDR3, is SAVISQKPSRDICQRGTSLTIQCQVDSQVTMMFWYRQQPGQSLTLIATANQGSEATYESGFVIDKFPISRPNLTFSTLTVSNMSPEDSSIYLCSVAGTLGVEAFFGQGTRLTVV.

This rearrangement joins TRBV23-1 to TRBJ1-5, with D hard to call. TRBV23-1 is an open reading frame whose function is uncertain. This CDR3 has 17 amino acids. The V gene lost 3 bases and the J gene lost 0 bases, with 15 bases spanning the gap. The CDR3 DNA reads TGCGCCAGCAGTCATACACAGCCCTTTGGTAGCAATCAGCCCCAGCATTTT. Amino acids: CASSHTQPFGSNQPQHF.

The V and J genes are TRBV4-1 and TRBJ2-5, with D uncertain. The CDR3 sequence is 14 residues long. Germline V gene sequence: CDR1 MGHRA, CDR2 YSYEKL. V lost 5 bases, J lost 1 base, and 11 bases lay in between. CDR3 coding DNA: TGCGCCAGCAGCATACGAACTCTCCAAGAGACCCAGTACTTC. Its protein product is CASSIRTLQETQYF.

The V and J genes are TRBV28 and TRBJ1-1, with TRBD1 identical over 9 bases. The CDR3 loop spans 16 amino acids. From germline, CDR1 is MDHEN and CDR2 SYDVKM. V trimming: 10 bases; J trimming: 0 bases; junction bases outside the gene matches: 12. This CDR3 reads CAIKKEGQGMNTEAFF. CDR3 nucleotide sequence: TGTGCCATCAAAAAGGAGGGACAGGGCATGAACACTGAAGCTTTCTTT.

This clone was seen just once. The chain is built from TRBV27 and TRBJ2-3; TRBD2 agrees at 13 bases. Germline CDR1 reads MNHEY; CDR2 reads SMNVEV (reference sequence). CDR3 length: 18 amino acids. V gave up 6 bases and J gave up 6 bases; unmatched junction bases: 15. The CDR3 DNA reads TGTGCCAGCAGCTTTCGGTCCGGACTAGCGGGAGAAAAGGATACGCAGTATTTT. It translates to CASSFRSGLAGEKDTQYF.